The rows below give T cell receptor beta chains drawn from one sample of a study of blood T cell repertoires in COVID-19. Sequencing used immunoSEQ multiplex PCR; TCRdb keeps in-frame clones, though not all of them. Counted here are 300,000 to 400,000 clones, about 83% occurring once; the ten biggest clones make up 3%. The sample taken for sequencing was peripheral blood. Receptors originate from a man under 40 with active or convalescent COVID-19. CDR3s include the opening cysteine and the closing phenylalanine or tryptophan. The D gene is left open where the match is weak. Size tells how often a clone was seen (once, few, many) or the class of an expanded clone, and some rows leave it out.

15,TRBV12-5,.,.,TRBJ1-4,TGTGCTAGTGGTTTTCCTGGGAGGCTTAATGAAAAACTGTTTTTT,CASGFPGRLNEKLFF
15,TRBV7-3,.,.,TRBJ1-6,TGTGCCAGCAGCGAGACCGGAGCCTATAATTCACCCCTCCACTTT,CASSETGAYNSPLHF
15,TRBV18,TRBD1,.,TRBJ2-1,TGTGCCAGCTCAGTAACAGGGGGCTCCTACAATGAGCAGTTCTTC,CASSVTGGSYNEQFF
12,TRBV29-1,.,.,TRBJ2-7,TGCAGCGTTGGGGACACTTACTACGAGCAGTACTTC,CSVGDTYYEQYF
14,TRBV19,.,.,TRBJ2-2,TGTGCCAGTAGTATAGCTATACAGACCGGGGAGCTGTTTTTT,CASSIAIQTGELFF
14,TRBV10-3,TRBD2,.,TRBJ2-5,TGTGCCATCAGTTCCGGACTAGAAGGGGAGACCCAGTACTTC,CAISSGLEGETQYF
14,TRBV15,.,.,TRBJ2-7,TGTGCCACCAGCAAACAGGACGGAGCCCACGAGCAGTACTTC,CATSKQDGAHEQYF
15,TRBV11-2,.,.,TRBJ2-4,TGTGCCAGCAGCTTCCGGGGGGCAGGTCTTTACATTCAGTACTTC,CASSFRGAGLYIQYF
17,TRBV7-9,.,.,TRBJ2-3,TGTGCCAGCAGCTTAGGTCCACCGGGACTTCGCACAGATACGCAGTATTTT,CASSLGPPGLRTDTQYF
13,TRBV5-1,.,.,TRBJ2-3,TGCGCCAGCAGCTTTGGGCCAGGGAATACGCAGTATTTT,CASSFGPGNTQYF
14,TRBV6-6,TRBD1,few,TRBJ1-5,TGTGCCAGCAGAGAGGACAGGGGCAATCAGCCCCAGCATTTT,CASREDRGNQPQHF
14,TRBV11-2,.,.,TRBJ2-7,TGTGCCAGCAGCTCCCAGCGGTTGCACTACGAGCAGTACTTC,CASSSQRLHYEQYF
17,TRBV7-8,TRBD2,.,TRBJ2-1,TGTGCCAGCAGCTTAGCTCGGCGGGAGGCGACCTACAATGAGCAGTTCTTC,CASSLARREATYNEQFF
16,TRBV4-1,TRBD2,.,TRBJ2-7,TGCGCCAGCAGCCTGTGGGGGGGTCCCGTCGGCTACGAGCAGTACTTC,CASSLWGGPVGYEQYF
15,TRBV7-3,.,.,TRBJ2-7,TGTGCCAGCAGCTTATCGGCAGGGATGGCCTACGAGCAGTACTTC,CASSLSAGMAYEQYF
15,TRBV7-7,.,.,TRBJ1-5,TGTGCCAGCAGCTTGGTCGCAGGGGACAATCAGCCCCAGCATTTT,CASSLVAGDNQPQHF
14,TRBV5-8,TRBD2,.,TRBJ2-1,TGTGCCAGCGGGGAAGGGACCCAGCGGGGGGTTTTGGTCTTC,CASGEGTQRGVLVF
16,TRBV9,.,.,TRBJ2-3,TGTGCCAGCAGCGCACAAGCGGGCGGTTCAGCAGATACGCAGTATTTT,CASSAQAGGSADTQYF
15,TRBV6-6,TRBD1,.,TRBJ1-1,TGTGCCAGCAGGTACCTGACAGGGGGCTCTGCTGAAGCTTTCTTT,CASRYLTGGSAEAFF
13,TRBV24-1,TRBD1,.,TRBJ1-5,TGTGCCACCAGAGGACAGGGCGATCAGCCCCAGCATTTT,CATRGQGDQPQHF
12,TRBV28,.,.,TRBJ2-7,TGTGCCAGCAGCGCCTGGCTCTACGAGCAGTACTTC,CASSAWLYEQYF
14,TRBV4-2,.,.,TRBJ1-2,TGTGCCAGCGGCGAAGACCTAAACGGCTATGGCTACACCTTC,CASGEDLNGYGYTF
15,TRBV4-3,.,.,TRBJ1-5,TGCGCCAGCAGCCCGGGGTATAGTAGCAATCAGCCCCAGCATTTT,CASSPGYSSNQPQHF
17,TRBV9,.,few,TRBJ1-3,TGTGCCAGCAGCGTAGCGGACAGCCTTCTCTCTGGAAACACCATATATTTT,CASSVADSLLSGNTIYF
14,TRBV19,.,.,TRBJ2-2,TGTGCCAGTAGTCCGCCAGGGAACACCGGGGAGCTGTTTTTT,CASSPPGNTGELFF
14,TRBV24-1,.,.,TRBJ1-4,TGTGCCACCAGTGACCGGCAGACAGGAACGAAACTGTTTTTT,CATSDRQTGTKLFF
12,TRBV12-3/TRBV12-4,.,.,TRBJ2-1,TGTGCCAGCAGTTTATGGAGGGGCGAGCAGTTCTTC,CASSLWRGEQFF
14,TRBV30,TRBD2,.,TRBJ2-7,TGTGCCTGGAGTCAAGGGAGGGGACCCTACGAGCAGTACTTC,CAWSQGRGPYEQYF
13,TRBV21-1,.,.,TRBJ1-1,TGTGCCAGCAGCAGCAGGGGGCATACTGAAGCTTTCTTT,CASSSRGHTEAFF
14,TRBV27,.,.,TRBJ2-7,TGTGCCAGCAGTTCTGTTACAGGATCCTACGAGCAGTACTTC,CASSSVTGSYEQYF
14,TRBV6-5,TRBD2,.,TRBJ2-3,TGTGCCAGCAGTCGACTAGCGGGAGTCGATACGCAGTATTTT,CASSRLAGVDTQYF
12,TRBV28,.,once,TRBJ2-7,TGTGCCAGCAGGGAGAGCTCCTACGAGCAGTACTTC,CASRESSYEQYF
15,TRBV6-6,TRBD1,.,TRBJ1-4,TGTGCCAGCAGCAGCCCCCGGACAGGGGTTGAAAAACTGTTTTTT,CASSSPRTGVEKLFF
15,TRBV7-2,.,.,TRBJ2-3,TGTGCCAGCAGCTTGGCGGGTTCTAGCACAGATACGCAGTATTTT,CASSLAGSSTDTQYF
14,TRBV6-5,.,once,TRBJ1-4,TGTGCCAGCAGTCCGGGGGGTAGTGGTGAAAAACTGTTTTTT,CASSPGGSGEKLFF
19,TRBV10-3,.,once,TRBJ2-1,TGTGCCATCAGTGATTCGGGCAGGGCCGCCCGGTTGACTTACAATGAGCAGTTCTTC,CAISDSGRAARLTYNEQFF
15,TRBV6-5,TRBD1,.,TRBJ2-2,TGTGCCAGCAGACCTCGACAGGGGGGGACCGGGGAGCTGTTTTTT,CASRPRQGGTGELFF
16,TRBV28,TRBD2,.,TRBJ2-5,TGTGCCAGCAGTCTGCCGGGACTAGCGGTAAAAGAGACCCAGTACTTC,CASSLPGLAVKETQYF
14,TRBV18,.,.,TRBJ2-1,TGTGCCAGCTCACCGGGCACTGTTAACAATGAGCAGTTCTTC,CASSPGTVNNEQFF
15,TRBV7-2,TRBD2,few,TRBJ2-5,TGTGCCAGCAGCTTAGCTAGCGGGAGTGCTGAGACCCAGTACTTC,CASSLASGSAETQYF
14,TRBV3-1/TRBV3-2,.,.,TRBJ1-1,TGTGCCAGCAGCCAAGATAGCGGGGGGAGGGGAGCTTTCTTT,CASSQDSGGRGAFF